This T cell receptor beta chain was observed in a study of control samples from healthy donors and cancer patients. Only in-frame clones appear in the TCRdb table, and some are missing; sequencing was by immunoSEQ multiplex PCR. Found here are 110,000 or so clones, roughly 90% of them singletons; the top ten hold 40%. Germline CDR1 reads MNHEY; CDR2 reads SVGEGT. The CDR3 totals 15 residues. Trimming at V came to 2 bases and at J to 5 bases, leaving 8 bases not matched to a gene. The sample holds one count of this clone. The chain links TRBV6-2 or TRBV6-3 to TRBJ2-5; 7 positions match TRBD2. This TCR derives from a man between 45 and 60 years old in good health. The sample was blood. The CDR3 protein is CASSYQGGAPETQYF. The DNA of the CDR3 is TGTGCCAGCAGTTACCAGGGAGGGGCCCCTGAGACCCAGTACTTC.